Listed below are T cell receptor beta chains from one sample, sequenced in a study of T-cell reconstitution after alpha-beta-depleted transplantation in children. TCRdb re-derived calls from the PCR reads in MiXCR, one entry per CDR3 protein. This sample has hundreds of thousands of distinct CDR3 sequences, with 9.5% to 15% found just once. The material was PBMCs from the stem cell graft donor, obtained from the stem cell graft. The origin of the receptors is a human donor who donated a stem cell graft to a child with acute lymphoblastic leukemia. Both conserved end residues are part of each CDR3. D genes are given only for firm matches. Clone size is given for some rows only: seen once, a few or many times, or a class if the clone is expanded.

j_call d_call clone_size v_call cdr3_aa cdr3_nt
TRBJ1-5 - many TRBV27 CASRITDSPNQPQHF TGTGCCAGCAGGATCACGGACAGCCCCAATCAGCCCCAGCATTTT
TRBJ1-1 TRBD1 many TRBV6-5 CASSYLGQGTEAFF TGTGCCAGCAGTTACTTGGGACAGGGGACTGAAGCTTTCTTT
TRBJ2-2 - many TRBV10-3 CAISVFIATGELFF TGTGCCATCAGTGTTTTTATAGCAACCGGGGAGCTGTTTTTT
TRBJ1-2 TRBD1 few TRBV7-2 CASSLATGAYGYTF TGTGCCAGCAGCTTAGCAACAGGGGCCTATGGCTACACCTTC
TRBJ2-1 - - TRBV14 CASSLIPGRRNNEQFF TGTGCCAGCAGCCTCATTCCGGGACGGAGAAACAATGAGCAGTTCTTC
TRBJ1-5 - many TRBV28 CASSLPGGNQPQHF TGTGCCAGCAGTTTACCTGGAGGGAATCAGCCCCAGCATTTT
TRBJ2-1 - many TRBV12-3/TRBV12-4 CASSLPPDEQFF TGTGCCAGCAGTCTCCCACCGGATGAGCAGTTCTTC
TRBJ1-2 - - TRBV29-1 CSVTTEGGSYGYTF TGCAGCGTTACAACCGAGGGAGGGAGCTATGGCTACACCTTC
TRBJ2-5 TRBD2 many TRBV20-1 CSASNSGGYLQETQYF TGCAGTGCTAGCAATAGCGGGGGCTACCTACAAGAGACCCAGTACTTC
TRBJ1-1 - - TRBV12-3/TRBV12-4 CASSRGVVTEAFF TGTGCCAGCAGCCGGGGGGTGGTGACTGAAGCTTTCTTT
TRBJ2-7 - - TRBV27 CASSLGRAYWEQYF TGTGCCAGCAGTTTGGGACGGGCCTATTGGGAGCAGTACTTC
TRBJ1-1 TRBD1 - TRBV7-8 CASSFISPSQGPTEAFF TGTGCCAGCAGCTTTATCTCCCCCTCACAGGGGCCCACTGAAGCTTTCTTT
TRBJ2-4 TRBD1 few TRBV6-1 CASSRWGQEGKDIQYF TGTGCCAGCTCGAGATGGGGACAGGAGGGGAAGGACATTCAGTACTTC
TRBJ1-3 - many TRBV7-8 CASTPFTEGGNTIYF TGTGCCAGCACCCCTTTCACGGAGGGCGGAAACACCATATATTTT
TRBJ1-6 - - TRBV6-5 CASSFDTVGHSSYNSPLHF TGTGCCAGCAGTTTCGACACAGTGGGGCATAGCTCCTATAATTCACCCCTCCACTTT
TRBJ1-2 TRBD1 many TRBV20-1 CSASGRGSAYGYTF TGCAGTGCTAGCGGCAGGGGGTCTGCCTATGGCTACACCTTC
TRBJ1-1 - many TRBV7-2 CASSFERQVEAFF TGTGCCAGCAGCTTTGAGAGACAGGTCGAGGCTTTCTTT
TRBJ2-5 TRBD2 many TRBV12-3/TRBV12-4 CASIPSSGGQQETQYF TGTGCCAGCATTCCGTCTAGCGGGGGACAGCAAGAGACCCAGTACTTC
TRBJ2-1 - many TRBV10-3 CAISVEVASYNEQFF TGTGCCATCAGTGTGGAAGTAGCATCCTACAATGAGCAGTTCTTC
TRBJ2-1 TRBD2 many TRBV29-1 CSVREGAYNEQFF TGCAGCGTGCGGGAGGGGGCTTACAATGAGCAGTTCTTC
TRBJ2-7 TRBD1 many TRBV29-1 CSVRTGAYEQYF TGCAGCGTTCGGACAGGGGCCTACGAGCAGTACTTC
TRBJ2-1 - many TRBV6-5 CASSYGGVSGNEQFF TGTGCCAGCAGTTACGGGGGAGTTAGTGGCAATGAGCAGTTCTTC
TRBJ2-1 TRBD2 many TRBV7-2 CASSRSPSGIYNEQFF TGTGCCAGCAGCCGCAGCCCTAGCGGGATTTACAATGAGCAGTTCTTC
TRBJ1-2 - many TRBV25-1 CASSENRVVAAYGYTF TGTGCCAGCAGTGAAAACAGGGTGGTGGCGGCCTATGGCTACACCTTC
TRBJ1-1 TRBD1 many TRBV5-4 CASSAVTGAEAFF TGTGCCAGCAGCGCGGTAACAGGGGCCGAAGCTTTCTTT
TRBJ1-2 - many TRBV6-5 CASSSRTVDNGYTF TGTGCCAGCAGTTCGAGGACTGTTGATAATGGCTACACCTTC
TRBJ1-5 - many TRBV28 CASSLIARVSRQPQHF TGTGCCAGCAGTTTAATAGCCAGGGTGTCAAGGCAGCCCCAGCATTTT
TRBJ2-7 - many TRBV28 CASSPGRVHEQYF TGTGCCAGCAGTCCGGGGCGCGTCCACGAGCAGTACTTC
TRBJ2-1 - many TRBV9 CASSVANEQFF TGTGCCAGCAGCGTAGCCAATGAGCAGTTCTTC
TRBJ2-3 - - TRBV6-4 CASSEGLSDADTQYF TGTGCCAGCAGTGAAGGACTGTCCGACGCAGATACGCAGTATTTT
TRBJ2-1 TRBD2 many TRBV20-1 CSARRAGSQLNEQFF TGCAGTGCTAGACGAGCGGGGTCCCAACTCAATGAGCAGTTCTTC
TRBJ2-7 TRBD2 many TRBV20-1 CSARKYLAGPSSYEQYF TGCAGTGCTAGAAAGTATCTAGCGGGGCCAAGTTCCTACGAGCAGTACTTC
TRBJ1-1 - - TRBV7-6 CASSREVFQDGGTYTEAFF TGTGCCAGCAGTCGGGAGGTGTTCCAGGACGGTGGGACCTACACTGAAGCTTTCTTT
TRBJ2-7 TRBD1 many TRBV20-1 CSASGDRVGIWYEQYF TGCAGTGCTAGTGGGGACAGGGTGGGTATTTGGTACGAGCAGTACTTC
TRBJ2-7 TRBD2 few TRBV12-3/TRBV12-4 CASSPGGLAGSYEQYF TGTGCCAGCAGTCCGGGGGGACTAGCAGGATCTTACGAGCAGTACTTC
TRBJ2-7 TRBD1 many TRBV6-6 CASRTGGPYEQYF TGTGCCAGCAGGACAGGGGGGCCCTACGAGCAGTACTTC
TRBJ2-1 - many TRBV12-3/TRBV12-4 CASSPRTVYNEQFF TGTGCCAGCAGTCCCCGTACAGTATACAATGAGCAGTTCTTC
TRBJ2-1 TRBD2 many TRBV7-2 CASSPTFSAGPLYNEQFF TGTGCCAGCAGCCCCACGTTCTCAGCGGGACCCCTCTACAATGAGCAGTTCTTC
TRBJ2-5 - many TRBV14 CASSQTLQGGEETQYF TGTGCCAGCAGCCAAACCCTACAGGGAGGGGAGGAGACCCAGTACTTC
TRBJ1-6 - - TRBV6-2/TRBV6-3 CASRTQGGSPLHF TGTGCCAGCAGAACACAGGGTGGATCACCCCTCCACTTT
TRBJ1-2 - few TRBV5-4 CASSAKGSDHPNYGYTF TGTGCCAGCAGCGCGAAGGGTTCGGACCATCCTAACTATGGCTACACCTTC
TRBJ2-1 TRBD2 many TRBV29-1 CSVLGLSGRRTSGRYNEQFF TGCAGCGTTCTCGGGTTATCGGGCAGGCGGACTAGCGGGAGGTACAATGAGCAGTTCTTC
TRBJ2-4 TRBD1 many TRBV27 CASSFSGTGRHIQYF TGTGCCAGCAGTTTCTCCGGGACAGGGCGGCACATTCAGTACTTC
TRBJ2-2 - - TRBV4-2 CASSQGPVVVSAGELFF TGTGCCAGCAGCCAAGGGCCAGTTGTAGTATCAGCGGGGGAGCTGTTTTTT
TRBJ2-1 TRBD2 many TRBV4-1 CASSQESSGGLGVWSYNEQFF TGCGCCAGCAGCCAAGAGTCAAGCGGGGGACTAGGGGTGTGGTCCTACAATGAGCAGTTCTTC
TRBJ2-7 - many TRBV4-2 CASSQEWNSDEQYF TGTGCCAGCAGCCAAGAGTGGAACAGCGACGAGCAGTACTTC
TRBJ1-1 - many TRBV12-3/TRBV12-4 CASTVGGTEAFF TGTGCCAGCACCGTTGGCGGGACTGAAGCTTTCTTT
TRBJ1-2 - few TRBV7-9 CASSLLQYYGYTF TGTGCCAGCAGCTTATTACAGTACTATGGCTACACCTTC
TRBJ2-7 TRBD1 - TRBV4-2 CASSRTSVRGQDEQYF TGTGCCAGCAGCCGGACCAGCGTGAGGGGGCAGGACGAGCAGTACTTC
TRBJ2-7 - many TRBV5-6 CASSLPTGTYEQYF TGTGCCAGCAGCCTGCCGACAGGAACCTACGAGCAGTACTTC
TRBJ1-1 TRBD1 many TRBV5-1 CASRDRAGFAEAFF TGCGCCAGCCGCGACAGGGCCGGTTTCGCTGAAGCTTTCTTT
TRBJ1-1 TRBD1 many TRBV9 CASSRDRGWTEAFF TGTGCCAGCAGTAGGGACAGGGGTTGGACTGAAGCTTTCTTT
TRBJ1-5 - many TRBV12-3/TRBV12-4 CASSREAGWDQPQHF TGTGCCAGCAGCAGAGAGGCAGGTTGGGATCAGCCCCAGCATTTT